These 21 T cell receptor beta chains share one sample of origin, sequenced in a study of T cell responses to AZD1222 COVID-19 vaccine. Profiling relied on immunoSEQ multiplex PCR, and the TCRdb table lists in-frame clones only, not all of them. The sample lists 150,000 to 200,000 clones, roughly 92% seen once, with 3.6% in the top ten. Sequenced here: peripheral blood, sampled 28 days after the second dose of the MenACWY control vaccine. The receptors come from an adult who received the MenACWY meningococcal vaccine as a control.

This clone was seen only once. The chain joins TRBV19 to TRBJ2-3, with 9 bases lining up with TRBD1. CDR3 length equals 17 residues. Trimming removed 6 bases from V and 7 bases from J; junction bases left unmatched: 17. CDR1 LNHDA and CDR2 SQIVND come from the germline V gene (reference sequence). CDR3 in DNA: TGTGCCAGTAGCCAAGCCGGGGACAGGGCGCCCGGGAATACGCAGTATTTT. Protein: CASSQAGDRAPGNTQYF.

This rearrangement joins TRBV7-9 to TRBJ2-1; 10 positions agree with TRBD2. The CDR3 has 16 residues. The V segment lost 0 bases and the J segment 3 bases; nucleotides outside the gene matches: 2. Germline CDR1 reads SEHNR; CDR2 reads FQNEAQ (reference sequence). The CDR3 protein is CASSLAGTSVYNEQFF. The CDR3 DNA is TGTGCCAGCAGCTTAGCGGGGACTAGCGTCTACAATGAGCAGTTCTTC.

This clone was observed a handful of times. The chain is built from TRBV19 and TRBJ2-5, with D possibly matching TRBD1 (6 bases). V lost 5 bases to trimming and J lost 1 base, with 14 bases between them. The CDR3 consists of 15 residues. Germline V lookup: CDR1 LNHDA, CDR2 SQIVND (reference sequence). CDR3 sequence: CASSRSGQSQETQYF. DNA of the CDR3: TGTGCCAGTAGTCGATCCGGACAGTCCCAAGAGACCCAGTACTTC. Supplemented by reference TRBV19 and TRBJ2-5, the full variable domain reads DGGITQSPKYLFRKEGQNVTLSCEQNLNHDAMYWYRQDPGQGLRLIYYSQIVNDFQKGDIAEGYSVSREKKESFPLTVTSAQKNPTAFYLCASSRSGQSQETQYFGPGTRLLVL.

The genes are TRBV19 and TRBJ1-2, with D possibly being TRBD1 (5 bases). CDR1 LNHDA and CDR2 SQIVND come from the germline V gene (reference sequence). The CDR3 sequence is 14 residues long. Trimming removed 1 base at V and 5 bases at J, with 11 bases between. CDR3 amino acids: CASSIGARDYGYTF. CDR3 coding DNA: TGTGCCAGTAGTATAGGTGCCAGGGATTATGGCTACACCTTC.

The chain couples TRBV7-9 to TRBJ2-7; D gene ambiguous. There are 12 residues in the CDR3. CDR1 is SEHNR and CDR2 is FQNEAQ in the germline V gene (reference sequence). Trimming stripped 1 base from V and 3 bases from J, with 4 bases between. The CDR3 spells CASSLDVYEQYF. Here the CDR3 DNA reads TGTGCCAGCAGCTTAGACGTCTACGAGCAGTACTTC.

The chain is built from TRBV7-9 and TRBJ1-2, with 7 bases matching TRBD1. This CDR3 has 15 amino acids. Germline V gene data show CDR1 as SEHNR and CDR2 as FQNEAQ (reference sequence). J gave up 2 bases and V 5 bases, and 8 bases lay outside the gene matches. The CDR3 nucleotides are TGTGCCAGCAGCAGAGACAGGGTGACAAACTATGGCTACACCTTC. Translating it yields CASSRDRVTNYGYTF.

The rearrangement joins TRBV12-2 to TRBJ2-7. TRBV12-2 is annotated as a pseudogene. The CDR3 spans 14 residues. CDR3 loop: CASRSLISSDEQYF. Here the CDR3 DNA reads TGTGCAAGTCGCTCCTTGATCAGTTCGGACGAGCAGTACTTC.

This sequence joins TRBV4-2 and TRBJ1-1; 10 bases align to TRBD1. Germline trimming cut 5 bases from V and 1 base from J; bases unmatched to any gene: 7. The CDR3 runs to 16 residues. Germline V lookup: CDR1 LGHNA, CDR2 YNFKEQ. CDR3 sequence: CASSVTGTGANTEAFF. CDR3 nucleotides: TGTGCCAGCAGCGTGACCGGGACAGGGGCGAACACTGAAGCTTTCTTT.

The V and J genes are TRBV28 and TRBJ2-3; the match to TRBD2 covers 9 bases. This CDR3 region has 17 residues. Germline V gene data show CDR1 as MDHEN and CDR2 as SYDVKM. V was clipped by 2 bases and J by 6 bases; unmatched bases: 12. For the CDR3, the DNA is TGTGCCAGCAGTTTAAGTTCAGTAGCGGGAGCGGTGGATACGCAGTATTTT. Encoded protein: CASSLSSVAGAVDTQYF.

V and J are TRBV6-5 and TRBJ2-7, with 13 bases that match TRBD2. The germline gives CDR1 MNHEY, CDR2 SVGAGI. This CDR3 comprises 15 residues. V shed 9 bases, J shed 6 bases, and the junction held 11 bases outside the gene matches. The CDR3 DNA reads TGTGCCAGTGAAAGGGGACTAGCGGGAACGGTCGAGCAGTACTTC. Encoded protein: CASERGLAGTVEQYF.

The chain employs TRBV16 and TRBJ1-2; 8 nucleotides align to TRBD1. Trimming removed 6 bases from V and 3 bases from J; junction bases left unmatched: 9. CDR3 length equals 15 residues. CDR1 is KGHSY and CDR2 is FQNENV in the germline V gene. In DNA form, the CDR3 reads TGTGCCAGCAGTCCTGTTACAGGGGGGTACTATGGCTACACCTTC. Translating it yields CASSPVTGGYYGYTF.

The chain is built from TRBV7-2 and TRBJ2-2; the match to TRBD1 covers 7 bases. The CDR3 sequence is 15 residues long. J lost 2 bases, V lost 4 bases, and 4 bases had no gene match. CDR1 is SGHTA and CDR2 is FQGNSA in the germline V gene. CDR3 in amino acids: CASSSRTGNTGELFF. CDR3 DNA sequence: TGTGCCAGCAGCTCCCGGACAGGAAACACCGGGGAGCTGTTTTTT.

The chain joins TRBV7-3 to TRBJ2-5; D is possibly TRBD2 (6 bases). The CDR3 spans 15 residues. V was trimmed by 0 bases and J by 5 bases, leaving 13 bases between them. The V gene's germline CDR1 is SGHTA and CDR2 FQGTGA. As DNA, the CDR3 is TGTGCCAGCAGCTTAACAACTAGCTTTGGCGAGACCCAGTACTTC. This codes for CASSLTTSFGETQYF.

This chain joins TRBV19 and TRBJ1-2, with no clear D. Germline CDR1 is LNHDA and CDR2 is SQIVND (reference sequence). The CDR3 is 14 amino acids. V lost 4 bases to trimming and J lost 4 bases, with 13 bases between them. The chain's CDR3 is CASSTLDGLYGYTF. DNA of the CDR3: TGTGCCAGTAGTACCCTCGACGGCCTCTATGGCTACACCTTC. Looking up the rest from reference TRBV19 and TRBJ1-2 gives the full variable domain: DGGITQSPKYLFRKEGQNVTLSCEQNLNHDAMYWYRQDPGQGLRLIYYSQIVNDFQKGDIAEGYSVSREKKESFPLTVTSAQKNPTAFYLCASSTLDGLYGYTFGSGTRLTVV.

This chain links TRBV11-3 with TRBJ2-2, with D possibly TRBD2 on 5 matching bases. Germline V gene lookup returns CDR1 SGHNT and CDR2 YENEEA. Trimming shortened V by 3 bases and J by 1 base, and 9 bases separated the two germline ends. The CDR3 totals 15 residues. In nucleotides, the CDR3 is TGTGCCAGCAGCTTTCGTGCGGGGAACACCGGGGAGCTGTTTTTT. It yields the protein CASSFRAGNTGELFF.

The genes are TRBV30 and TRBJ1-2; 11 bases agree with TRBD1. V gave up 2 bases and J gave up 8 bases; unmatched junction bases: 7. The germline V gene encodes CDR1 GTSNPN and CDR2 SVGIG (reference sequence). This CDR3 spans 14 amino acids. CDR3 sequence: CAWSLGQGARGYTF. In DNA form, the CDR3 reads TGTGCCTGGAGTTTAGGACAGGGGGCACGCGGCTACACCTTC.

The chain joins TRBV19 to TRBJ2-1; 7 positions agree with TRBD1. Trimming cost V 4 bases and J 10 bases; bases outside gene matches: 7. Germline CDR1 is LNHDA and CDR2 is SQIVND (reference sequence). There are 13 residues in the CDR3. The CDR3 loop reads CASSSRQGFEQFF. The DNA for the CDR3 is TGTGCCAGTAGTAGCCGACAGGGTTTCGAGCAGTTCTTC.

This clone was picked up one time. The chain couples TRBV20-1 to TRBJ1-3, with D unresolved. Between the trimmed V and J ends, which lost 4 bases and 4 bases, there was a span of 5 bases. This CDR3 has 11 amino acids. Per germline, CDR1 DFQATT and CDR2 SNEGSKA (reference sequence). Here the CDR3 DNA reads TGCAGTGCTACGGGGGGAAACACCATATATTTT. It is translated as CSATGGNTIYF.

V and J are TRBV9 and TRBJ1-1; 8 positions match TRBD1. The germline V gene has CDR1 SGDLS and CDR2 YYNGEE. J gave up 4 bases and V 0 bases, and 2 bases lay outside the gene matches. The length of the CDR3 is 14 residues. CDR3 sequence: CASSVETGGTEAFF. CDR3 in DNA: TGTGCCAGCAGCGTAGAAACAGGGGGCACTGAAGCTTTCTTT.

This chain joins TRBV9 and TRBJ2-7, with TRBD2 matching 7 bases. Germline values: CDR1 SGDLS, CDR2 YYNGEE. The CDR3 sequence is 15 residues long. J gave up 4 bases and V 0 bases, and 7 bases lay outside the gene matches. CDR3 residues: CASSVEVAGAYEQYF. CDR3 bases: TGTGCCAGCAGCGTAGAGGTGGCGGGAGCATACGAGCAGTACTTC.

The chain uses TRBV19 and TRBJ1-1; the match to TRBD1 covers 7 bases. V shed 3 bases, J shed 3 bases, and the junction held 7 bases outside the gene matches. Germline values: CDR1 LNHDA, CDR2 SQIVND (reference sequence). There are 15 residues in the CDR3. The CDR3 loop is CASSIYGRGDTEAFF. Here the CDR3 DNA reads TGTGCCAGTAGTATCTATGGCAGGGGGGACACTGAAGCTTTCTTT.